The following is a TCR beta chain sequence with its context. What it binds is not known. TCRdb analysed the 5' RACE reads with MiXCR anew, one entry per CDR3 protein. The sample lists some 760,000 distinct CDR3 sequences; around a sixth were seen once. This entry is derived from a study of identical twins. Study-wide results and caveats: Conclusions were based on cross-sectional statistical analysis, without following the same donors. Low generation probability was overrepresented in out-of-frame alpha sequences shared by twins.

The J segment lost 4 bases and the V segment lost 6 bases, leaving 10 bases of the junction unmatched. Germline-derived CDR1 and CDR2 are WSHSY and SAAADI. This CDR3 has 15 amino acids. These records were also assigned to another study, of T cells expressing NK-cell markers.

This TCR was recovered from a woman aged 18-35 years in good health. The chain has TRBV10-2 and TRBJ2-7; 9 bases fit TRBD1. Sequencing was done on a sample of PBMCs. This CDR3 reads CASRTPGQGLYEQYF. Written as DNA, the CDR3 is TGCGCCAGCAGAACCCCGGGACAGGGTTTGTACGAGCAGTACTTC.